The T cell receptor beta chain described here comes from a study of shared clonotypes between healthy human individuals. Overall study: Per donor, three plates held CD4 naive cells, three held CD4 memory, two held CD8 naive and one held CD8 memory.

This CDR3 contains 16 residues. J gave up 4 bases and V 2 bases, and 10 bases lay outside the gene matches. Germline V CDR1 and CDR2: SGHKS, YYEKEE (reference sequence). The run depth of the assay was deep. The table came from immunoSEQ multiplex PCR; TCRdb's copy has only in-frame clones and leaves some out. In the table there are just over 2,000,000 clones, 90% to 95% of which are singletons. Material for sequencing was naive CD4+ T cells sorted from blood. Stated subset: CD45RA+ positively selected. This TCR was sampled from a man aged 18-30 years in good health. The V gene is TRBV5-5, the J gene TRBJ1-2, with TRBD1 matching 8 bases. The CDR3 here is CASSFGGQDLLYGYTF. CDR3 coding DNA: TGTGCCAGCAGCTTTGGGGGACAGGACCTCCTCTATGGCTACACCTTC.